The sequence of this T cell receptor (beta chain) was determined in a study of T-cell reconstitution after alpha-beta-depleted transplantation in children. Points from the study as a whole: Several patients had high TCRbeta diversity at day 60; it came from surviving recipient T cells and thymic progenitors. Approximately two months post-transplant, alpha-beta T cells reportedly originated from several hundred expanded graft clones. When one year had passed after transplant, most T-cell counts and diversity came from newly produced T cells.

The TCRbeta library was prepared with unique molecular identifiers. TCRdb called the PCR reads again in MiXCR, with one record for every CDR3 protein. The sample has about a million distinct CDR3 sequences; about 31% are singletons. This clonotype was observed at least ten times. Its cognate antigen is unknown. V shed 2 bases and J 4 bases; nucleotides not matched to a gene: 4. The CDR3 is 15 residues long. CDR1 SGHRS and CDR2 YFSETQ come from the germline V gene. The TCR originated in a boy under two years old who had a stem cell transplant for SCID, so the T cells may come from the graft donor. The J gene is TRBJ2-3, the V gene TRBV5-1; 10 bases align to TRBD1. The source material was PBMCs, mostly from graft donor cells, sampled 360 days after TCRalphabeta/CD19-depleted stem cell transplant. The CDR3 loop reads CASSLRGQGSDTQYF. CDR3 nucleotides: TGCGCCAGCAGCTTACGGGGACAGGGGTCAGATACGCAGTATTTT.